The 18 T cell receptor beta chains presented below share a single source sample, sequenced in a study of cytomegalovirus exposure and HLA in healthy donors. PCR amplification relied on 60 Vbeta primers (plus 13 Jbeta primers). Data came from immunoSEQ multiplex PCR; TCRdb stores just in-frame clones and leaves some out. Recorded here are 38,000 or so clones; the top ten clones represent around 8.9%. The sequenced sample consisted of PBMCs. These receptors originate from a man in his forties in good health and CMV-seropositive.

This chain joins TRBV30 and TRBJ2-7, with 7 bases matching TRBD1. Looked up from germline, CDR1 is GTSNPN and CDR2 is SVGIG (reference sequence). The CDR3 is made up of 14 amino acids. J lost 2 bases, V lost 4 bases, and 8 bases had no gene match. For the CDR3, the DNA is TGTGCCTGGAATTTGGGGACAGCCCCCTACGAGCAGTACTTC. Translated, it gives CAWNLGTAPYEQYF.

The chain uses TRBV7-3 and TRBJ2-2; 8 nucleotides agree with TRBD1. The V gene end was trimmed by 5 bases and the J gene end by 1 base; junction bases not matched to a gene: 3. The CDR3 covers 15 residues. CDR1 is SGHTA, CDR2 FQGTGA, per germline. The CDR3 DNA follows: TGTGCCAGCAGCCCCGGACAGGGGAACACCGGGGAGCTGTTTTTT. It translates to CASSPGQGNTGELFF.

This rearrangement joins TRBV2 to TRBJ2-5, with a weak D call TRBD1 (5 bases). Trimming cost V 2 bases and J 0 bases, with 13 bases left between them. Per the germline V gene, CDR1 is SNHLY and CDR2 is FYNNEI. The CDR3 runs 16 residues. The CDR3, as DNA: TGTGCCAGCAGTGAACTGGTTTCAGGGAACCAAGAGACCCAGTACTTC. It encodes CASSELVSGNQETQYF.

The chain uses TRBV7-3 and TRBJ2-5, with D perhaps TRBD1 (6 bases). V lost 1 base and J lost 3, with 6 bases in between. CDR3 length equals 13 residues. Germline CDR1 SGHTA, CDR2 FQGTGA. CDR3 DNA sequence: TGTGCCAGCAGCTTAAACAGGGAAGAGACCCAGTACTTC. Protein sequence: CASSLNREETQYF.

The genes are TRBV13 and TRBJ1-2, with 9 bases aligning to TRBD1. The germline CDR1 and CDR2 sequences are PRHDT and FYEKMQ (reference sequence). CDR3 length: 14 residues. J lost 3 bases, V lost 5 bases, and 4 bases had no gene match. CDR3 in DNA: TGTGCCAGCAGCCCGACAGGGGGAGACTATGGCTACACCTTC. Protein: CASSPTGGDYGYTF.

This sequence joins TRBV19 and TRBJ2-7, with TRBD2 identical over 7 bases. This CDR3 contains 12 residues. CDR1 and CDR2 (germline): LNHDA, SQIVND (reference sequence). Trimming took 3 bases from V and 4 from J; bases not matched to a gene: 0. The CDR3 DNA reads TGTGCCAGTAGTATGGGGGGGTACGAGCAGTACTTC. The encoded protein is CASSMGGYEQYF.

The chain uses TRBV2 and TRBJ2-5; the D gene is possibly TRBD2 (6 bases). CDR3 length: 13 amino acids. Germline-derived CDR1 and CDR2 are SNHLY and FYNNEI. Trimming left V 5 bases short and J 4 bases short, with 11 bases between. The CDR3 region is CASSMVGGETQYF. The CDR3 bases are TGTGCCAGCAGTATGGTGGGGGGAGAGACCCAGTACTTC. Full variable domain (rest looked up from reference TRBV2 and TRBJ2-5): EPEVTQTPSHQVTQMGQEVILRCVPISNHLYFYWYRQILGQKVEFLVSFYNNEISEKSEIFDDQFSVERPDGSNFTLKIRSTKLEDSAMYFCASSMVGGETQYFGPGTRLLVL.

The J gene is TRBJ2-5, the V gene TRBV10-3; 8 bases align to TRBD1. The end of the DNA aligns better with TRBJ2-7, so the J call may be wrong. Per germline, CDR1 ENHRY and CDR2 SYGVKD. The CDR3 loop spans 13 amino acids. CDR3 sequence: CAMQEDRAYEQYF. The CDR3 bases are TGTGCCATGCAGGAGGACAGGGCCTACGAGCAGTACTTC.

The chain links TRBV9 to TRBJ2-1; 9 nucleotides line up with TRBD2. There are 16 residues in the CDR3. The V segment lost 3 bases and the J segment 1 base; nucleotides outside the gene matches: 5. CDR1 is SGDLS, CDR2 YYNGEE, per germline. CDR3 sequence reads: CASSARSGSSYNEQFF. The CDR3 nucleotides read TGTGCCAGCAGCGCCCGTAGCGGGAGTTCCTACAATGAGCAGTTCTTC.

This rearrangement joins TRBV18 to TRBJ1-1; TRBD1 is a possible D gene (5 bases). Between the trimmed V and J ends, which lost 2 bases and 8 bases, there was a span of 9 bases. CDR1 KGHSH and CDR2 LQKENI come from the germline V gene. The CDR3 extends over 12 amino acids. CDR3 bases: TGTGCCAGCTCACCAAGGGGCAGGGAAGCTTTCTTT. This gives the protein CASSPRGREAFF.

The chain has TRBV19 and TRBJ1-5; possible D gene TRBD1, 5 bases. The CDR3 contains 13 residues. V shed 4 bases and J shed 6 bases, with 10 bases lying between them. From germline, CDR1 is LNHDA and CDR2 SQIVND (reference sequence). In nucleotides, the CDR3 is TGTGCCAGTAGTAGTCAGGGAGGTCAGCCCCAGCATTTT. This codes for CASSSQGGQPQHF.

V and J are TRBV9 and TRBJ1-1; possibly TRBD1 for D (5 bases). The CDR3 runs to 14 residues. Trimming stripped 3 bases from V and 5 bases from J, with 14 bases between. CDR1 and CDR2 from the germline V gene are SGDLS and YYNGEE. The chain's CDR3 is CASSGGPPVTEAFF. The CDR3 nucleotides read TGTGCCAGCAGCGGGGGCCCTCCGGTTACTGAAGCTTTCTTT.

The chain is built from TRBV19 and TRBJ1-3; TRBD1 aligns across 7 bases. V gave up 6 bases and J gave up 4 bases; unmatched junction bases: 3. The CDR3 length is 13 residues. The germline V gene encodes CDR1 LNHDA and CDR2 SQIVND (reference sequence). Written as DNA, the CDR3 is TGTGCCAGTAGCGAGACAGGGGGAAACACCATATATTTT. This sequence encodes CASSETGGNTIYF.

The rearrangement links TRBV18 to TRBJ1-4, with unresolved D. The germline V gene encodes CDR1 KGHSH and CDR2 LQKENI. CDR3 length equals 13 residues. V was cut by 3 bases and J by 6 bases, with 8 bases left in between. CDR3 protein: CASSPRRDEKLFF. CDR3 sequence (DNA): TGTGCCAGCTCACCTAGGAGGGATGAAAAACTGTTTTTT.

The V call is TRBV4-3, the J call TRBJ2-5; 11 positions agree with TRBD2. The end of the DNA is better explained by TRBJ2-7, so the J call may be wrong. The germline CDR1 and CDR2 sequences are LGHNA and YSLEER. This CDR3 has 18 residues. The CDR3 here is CASSQDPLAGGTAYEQYF. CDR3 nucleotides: TGCGCCAGCAGCCAAGATCCCCTAGCGGGAGGCACAGCCTACGAGCAGTACTTC.

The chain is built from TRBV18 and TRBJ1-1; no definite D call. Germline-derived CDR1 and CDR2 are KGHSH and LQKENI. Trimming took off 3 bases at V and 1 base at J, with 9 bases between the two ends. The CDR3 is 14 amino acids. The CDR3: CASSPEASNTEAFF. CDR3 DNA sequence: TGTGCCAGCTCACCTGAGGCCTCGAACACTGAAGCTTTCTTT.

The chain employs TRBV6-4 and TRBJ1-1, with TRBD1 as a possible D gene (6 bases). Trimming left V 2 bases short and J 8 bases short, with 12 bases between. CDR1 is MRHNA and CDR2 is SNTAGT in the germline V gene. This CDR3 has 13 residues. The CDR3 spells CASSDERTGEAFF. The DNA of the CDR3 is TGTGCCAGCAGTGACGAGAGAACAGGGGAAGCTTTCTTT.

The CDR3: CASSWRGGGTEAFF. In nucleotides, the CDR3 is TGTGCCAGCAGCTGGCGGGGGGGTGGGACTGAAGCTTTCTTT. The V call is TRBV14, the J call TRBJ1-1; maybe TRBD1 (5 bases). Looked up from germline, CDR1 is SGHDN and CDR2 is FVKESK. The CDR3 is made up of 14 amino acids. Trimming stripped 5 bases from V and 5 bases from J, with 15 bases between.